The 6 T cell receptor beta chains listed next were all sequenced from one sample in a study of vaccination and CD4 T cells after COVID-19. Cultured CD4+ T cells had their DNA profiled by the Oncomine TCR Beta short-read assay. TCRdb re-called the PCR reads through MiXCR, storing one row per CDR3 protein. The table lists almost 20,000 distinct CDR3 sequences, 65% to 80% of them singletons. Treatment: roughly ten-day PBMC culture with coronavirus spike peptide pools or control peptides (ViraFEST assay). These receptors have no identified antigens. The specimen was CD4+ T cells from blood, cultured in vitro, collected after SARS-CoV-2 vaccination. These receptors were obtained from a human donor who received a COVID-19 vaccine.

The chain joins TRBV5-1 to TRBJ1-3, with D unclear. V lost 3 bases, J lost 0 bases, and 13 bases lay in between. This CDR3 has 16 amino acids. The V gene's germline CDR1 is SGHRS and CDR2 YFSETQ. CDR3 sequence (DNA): TGCGCCAGCAGCTCCCAGGAATCCAGCTCTGGAAACACCATATATTTT. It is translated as CASSSQESSSGNTIYF.

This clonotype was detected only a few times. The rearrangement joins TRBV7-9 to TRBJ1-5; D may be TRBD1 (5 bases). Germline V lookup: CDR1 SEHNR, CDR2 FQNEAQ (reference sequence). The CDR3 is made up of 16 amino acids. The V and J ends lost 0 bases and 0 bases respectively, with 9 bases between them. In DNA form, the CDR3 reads TGTGCCAGCAGCTTAGCAGGGGACGATAGCAATCAGCCCCAGCATTTT. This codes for CASSLAGDDSNQPQHF.

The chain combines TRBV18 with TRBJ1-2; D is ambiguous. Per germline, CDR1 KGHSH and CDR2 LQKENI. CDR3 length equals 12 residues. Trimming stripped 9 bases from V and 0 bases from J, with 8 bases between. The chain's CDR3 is CASSVSNYGYTF. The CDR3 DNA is TGTGCCAGTTCAGTATCTAACTATGGCTACACCTTC.

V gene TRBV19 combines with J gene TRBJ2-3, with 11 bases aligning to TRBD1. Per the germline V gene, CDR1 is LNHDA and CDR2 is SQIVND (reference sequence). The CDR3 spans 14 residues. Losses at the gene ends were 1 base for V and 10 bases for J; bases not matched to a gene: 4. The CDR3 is CASSIAPGQGAQYF. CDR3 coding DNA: TGTGCCAGTAGTATAGCCCCGGGACAGGGGGCGCAGTATTTT.

The CDR3 sequence: CAATGWTGELFF. The CDR3 coding sequence is TGTGCCGCGACAGGGTGGACCGGGGAGCTGTTTTTT. V is TRBV12-3 or TRBV12-4 and J is TRBJ2-2, with 7 positions matching TRBD1. J was trimmed by 5 bases and V by 11 bases; bases with no gene match: 5. There are 12 residues in the CDR3.

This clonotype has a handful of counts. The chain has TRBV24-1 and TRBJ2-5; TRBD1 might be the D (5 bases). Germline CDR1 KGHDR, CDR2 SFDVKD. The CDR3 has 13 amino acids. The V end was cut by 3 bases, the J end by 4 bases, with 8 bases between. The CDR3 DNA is TGTGCCACCAGTGATCCAGGGCGAGAGACCCAGTACTTC. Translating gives CATSDPGRETQYF.